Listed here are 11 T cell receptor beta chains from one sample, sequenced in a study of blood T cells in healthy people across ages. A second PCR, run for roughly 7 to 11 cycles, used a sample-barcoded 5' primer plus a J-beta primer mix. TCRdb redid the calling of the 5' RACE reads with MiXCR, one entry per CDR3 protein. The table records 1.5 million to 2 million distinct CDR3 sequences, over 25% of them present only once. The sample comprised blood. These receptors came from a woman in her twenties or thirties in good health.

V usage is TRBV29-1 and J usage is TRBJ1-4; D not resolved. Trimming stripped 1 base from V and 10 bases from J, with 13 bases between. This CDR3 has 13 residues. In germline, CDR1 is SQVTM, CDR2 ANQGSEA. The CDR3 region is CSVEGTAGGKLFF. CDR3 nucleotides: TGCAGCGTTGAAGGGACGGCCGGTGGAAAACTGTTTTTT.

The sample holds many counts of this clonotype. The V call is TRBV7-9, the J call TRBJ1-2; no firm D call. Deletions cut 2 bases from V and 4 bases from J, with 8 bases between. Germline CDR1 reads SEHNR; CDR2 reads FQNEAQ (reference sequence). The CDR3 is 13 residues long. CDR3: CASSLHPSYGYTF. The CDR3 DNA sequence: TGTGCCAGCAGCTTACACCCCAGCTATGGCTACACCTTC.

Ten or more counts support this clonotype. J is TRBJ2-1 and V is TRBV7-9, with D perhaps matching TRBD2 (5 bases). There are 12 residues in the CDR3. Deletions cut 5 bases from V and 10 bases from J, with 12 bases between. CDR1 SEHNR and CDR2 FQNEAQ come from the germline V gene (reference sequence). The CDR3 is CASSLPGGEQFF. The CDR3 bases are TGTGCCAGCAGCCTTCCAGGAGGCGAGCAGTTCTTC.

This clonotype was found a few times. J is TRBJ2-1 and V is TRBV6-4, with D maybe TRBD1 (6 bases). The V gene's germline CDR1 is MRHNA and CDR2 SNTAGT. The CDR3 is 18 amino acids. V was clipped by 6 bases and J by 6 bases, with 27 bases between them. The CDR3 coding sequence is TGTGCCAGCAGCCGCCGGGACACGGGTCGAGATTTGTGCAATGAGCAGTTCTTC. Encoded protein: CASSRRDTGRDLCNEQFF.

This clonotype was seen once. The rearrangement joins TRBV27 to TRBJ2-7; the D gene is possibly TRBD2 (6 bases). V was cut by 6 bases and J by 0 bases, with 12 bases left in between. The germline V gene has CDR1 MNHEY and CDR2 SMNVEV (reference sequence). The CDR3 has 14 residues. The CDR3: CASRAGLNSYEQYF. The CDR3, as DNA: TGTGCCAGCAGGGCGGGACTCAACTCCTACGAGCAGTACTTC.

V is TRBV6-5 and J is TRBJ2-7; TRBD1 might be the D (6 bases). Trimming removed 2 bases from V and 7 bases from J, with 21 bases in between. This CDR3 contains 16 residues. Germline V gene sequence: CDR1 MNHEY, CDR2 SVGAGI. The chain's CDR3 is CASSYGAPSQGNEQYF. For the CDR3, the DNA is TGTGCCAGCAGTTACGGGGCGCCTTCCCAGGGGAATGAGCAGTACTTC.

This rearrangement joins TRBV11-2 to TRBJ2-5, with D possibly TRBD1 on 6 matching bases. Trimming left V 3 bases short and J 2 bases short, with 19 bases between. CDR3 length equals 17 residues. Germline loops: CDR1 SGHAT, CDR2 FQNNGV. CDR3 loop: CASSFGRRRTDQETQYF. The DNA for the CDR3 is TGTGCCAGCAGCTTCGGACGAAGACGGACAGATCAAGAGACCCAGTACTTC.

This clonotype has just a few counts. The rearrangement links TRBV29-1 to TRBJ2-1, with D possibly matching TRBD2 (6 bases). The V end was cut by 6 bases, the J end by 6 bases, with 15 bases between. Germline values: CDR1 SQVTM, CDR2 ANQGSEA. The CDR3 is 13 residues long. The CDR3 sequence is CSVRDQRVNEQFF. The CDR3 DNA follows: TGCAGCGTCCGGGACCAGCGGGTCAATGAGCAGTTCTTC.

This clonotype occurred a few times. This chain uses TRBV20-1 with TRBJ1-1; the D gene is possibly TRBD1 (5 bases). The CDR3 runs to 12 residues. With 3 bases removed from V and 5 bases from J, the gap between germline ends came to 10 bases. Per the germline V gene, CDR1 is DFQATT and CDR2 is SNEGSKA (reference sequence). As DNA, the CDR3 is TGCAGTGCTAGTAAAGGGGAGACTGAAGCTTTCTTT. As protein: CSASKGETEAFF.

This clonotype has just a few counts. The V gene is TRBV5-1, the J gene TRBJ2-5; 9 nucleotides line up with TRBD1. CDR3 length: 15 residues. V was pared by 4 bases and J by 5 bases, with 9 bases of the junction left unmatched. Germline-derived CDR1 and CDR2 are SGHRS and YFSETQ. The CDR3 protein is CASSAGTGRGETQYF. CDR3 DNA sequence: TGCGCCAGCAGCGCCGGGACAGGGCGTGGGGAGACCCAGTACTTC.

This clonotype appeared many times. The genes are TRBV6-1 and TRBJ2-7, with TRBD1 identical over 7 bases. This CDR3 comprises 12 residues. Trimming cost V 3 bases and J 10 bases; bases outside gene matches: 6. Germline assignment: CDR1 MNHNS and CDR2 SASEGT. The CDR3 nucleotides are TGTGCCAGCAGTGACCCTGACAGGGCTCAGTACTTC. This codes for CASSDPDRAQYF.